The clone carrying this TCR beta chain was picked up a small number of times. The entry originates in a study of T cells in localized non-small cell lung cancer. Libraries were prepared by immunoSEQ multiplex PCR; TCRdb keeps only in-frame clonotypes and omits some of them. The sample lists roughly 1,800 clones, about 33% seen once, with more than 10% in the top ten. Trimming took 4 bases from V and 4 from J; bases not matched to a gene: 6. The CDR3 is made up of 14 amino acids. Germline assignment: CDR1 KGHSH and CDR2 LQKENI. The origin of this receptor is an older female donor with stage I squamous cell lung carcinoma. The specimen comprised lung tumor tissue, sampled before any cancer treatment. This chain links TRBV18 with TRBJ1-2, with 7 bases identical to TRBD1. CDR3 coding DNA: TGTGCCAGCTCACTCGACAGGGACCTCTATGGCTACACCTTC. This codes for CASSLDRDLYGYTF.